What follows are 6 T cell receptor beta chains derived from one specimen sequenced in a study of cytotoxic CD8 clonotypes in ibrutinib-treated CLL. Here immunoSEQ multiplex PCR was the method, and the copy in TCRdb shows in-frame clones only, minus some. The sample shows some 200,000 clones, just over 70% of them seen only once. The input for sequencing was PBMCs, taken after 12 months of ibrutinib treatment. The receptor set was obtained from a human donor with chronic lymphocytic leukemia.

The V call is TRBV5-1, the J call TRBJ1-1, with a possible D match to TRBD1 (6 bases). The CDR3 consists of 16 residues. V gave up 1 base and J gave up 6 bases, with 19 bases separating them. Germline V gives CDR1 SGHRS, CDR2 YFSETQ. CDR3 loop: CASSLRSTGGIAEAFF. The CDR3 coding sequence is TGCGCCAGCAGCTTGCGCTCGACAGGCGGTATAGCTGAAGCTTTCTTT. Variable domain in full (rest from reference TRBV5-1 and TRBJ1-1): KAGVTQTPRYLIKTRGQQVTLSCSPISGHRSVSWYQQTPGQGLQFLFEYFSETQRNKGNFPGRFSGRQFSNSRSEMNVSTLELGDSALYLCASSLRSTGGIAEAFFGQGTRLTVV.

This chain links TRBV25-1 with TRBJ1-6, with D maybe TRBD1 (5 bases). The CDR3 is 16 amino acids. CDR1 and CDR2 from the germline V gene are MGHDK and SYGVNS. Between the trimmed V and J ends, which lost 0 bases and 1 base, there was a span of 7 bases. CDR3 sequence (DNA): TGTGCCAGCAGTGAATATAGGGGTTCCTATAATTCACCCCTCCACTTT. Translation gives CASSEYRGSYNSPLHF.

In nucleotides, the CDR3 is TGTGCCTGCCATGGGGACGCTGGGGCCAACGTCCTGACTTTC. Residues: CACHGDAGANVLTF. The V and J genes are TRBV30 and TRBJ2-6; D may match TRBD1 or TRBD2 (5 bases each). V lost 6 bases, J lost 2 bases, and 11 bases lay in between. The CDR3 contains 14 residues. Germline-derived CDR1 and CDR2 are GTSNPN and SVGIG (reference sequence).

This chain's CDR3 is CASSSARTVSNEKLFF. As DNA, the CDR3 is TGTGCCAGCAGCTCCGCAAGGACAGTATCTAATGAAAAACTGTTTTTT. The chain combines TRBV11-2 with TRBJ1-4; D might be TRBD1 (6 bases). Germline V gene lookup returns CDR1 SGHAT and CDR2 FQNNGV. Deletions cut 4 bases from V and 3 bases from J, with 15 bases between. CDR3 length: 16 amino acids.

The J gene is TRBJ2-7, the V gene TRBV11-2; D is possibly TRBD2 (5 bases). Germline CDR1 reads SGHAT; CDR2 reads FQNNGV. The CDR3 runs to 15 residues. V dropped 1 base and J dropped 5 bases, with 15 bases sitting between them. CDR3 bases: TGTGCCAGCAGCTTAGGGCCCGGGGTCGGCCACGAGCAGTACTTC. Translated: CASSLGPGVGHEQYF. Based on the CDR3 plus reference TRBV11-2 and TRBJ2-7, the full variable domain is EAGVAQSPRYKIIEKRQSVAFWCNPISGHATLYWYQQILGQGPKLLIQFQNNGVVDDSQLPKDRFSAERLKGVDSTLKIQPAKLEDSAVYLCASSLGPGVGHEQYFGPGTRLTVT.

The rearrangement uses TRBV7-3 and TRBJ2-3; D ambiguous. CDR3 size: 14 residues. The germline gives CDR1 SGHTA, CDR2 FQGTGA. Trimming stripped 2 bases from V and 4 bases from J, with 10 bases between. The CDR3 loop reads CASSLYVASDTQYF. CDR3 DNA sequence: TGTGCCAGCAGCTTATACGTTGCGTCAGATACGCAGTATTTT.